This TCR beta chain was found in a study of blood T cell repertoires in COVID-19. Whole-study context: Collection of acute and convalescent COVID-19 samples took place in the United States, Italy and Spain. Sources were T cells, B-cell-depleted T cells, or PBMCs; the material itself was cDNA or gDNA.

Authors' analysis steps: It was from reference gene primer amplification that nucleated cell counts were estimated. The assay was immunoSEQ multiplex PCR, and TCRdb's table has in-frame clones only and misses some. The V and J calls and clone size come from that table; D and trimming were worked out from the DNA. Here the sample spans approximately 220,000 clones, roughly nine tenths being singletons. Germline trimming cut 1 base from V and 10 bases from J; bases unmatched to any gene: 15. Germline CDR1 reads GTSNPN; CDR2 reads SVGIG (reference sequence). CDR3 size: 17 residues. This sequence originates from a woman aged 45-65 years with acute or convalescent COVID-19. The sequenced material came from peripheral blood. This chain joins TRBV30 and TRBJ1-6, with 8 nucleotides matching TRBD1. CDR3 DNA: TGTGCCTGGAGTGAACGGACAGGGCAATGGACGGCCTCACCCCTCCACTTT. This translates into CAWSERTGQWTASPLHF.